This entry lists 26 T cell receptor beta chains sequenced from one sample in a study of blood T cell repertoires in COVID-19. Here immunoSEQ multiplex PCR was the method, and the copy in TCRdb shows in-frame clones only, minus some. The sample holds hundreds of thousands of clones; more than 75% are singletons and the top ten take approximately 6.2%. Sequencing used peripheral blood. The receptors stem from a man aged 55 to 70 who had recovered from COVID-19.

In this sample, this clone turned up once. V usage is TRBV30 and J usage is TRBJ2-1; no definite D call. The V end was cut by 4 bases, the J end by 0 bases, with 13 bases between. Germline values: CDR1 GTSNPN, CDR2 SVGIG (reference sequence). The CDR3 spans 15 residues. The CDR3 nucleotides read TGTGCCTGGATTCTCGCAGAACCCTCCTACAATGAGCAGTTCTTC. Translating it yields CAWILAEPSYNEQFF.

This chain links TRBV5-1 with TRBJ2-3; 9 nucleotides agree with TRBD2. CDR1 and CDR2 from the germline V gene are SGHRS and YFSETQ. Trimming cost V 2 bases and J 5 bases; bases outside gene matches: 6. The CDR3 runs 15 residues. This CDR3 is CASSLTSGPQDTQYF. The CDR3 nucleotides are TGCGCCAGCAGCTTAACTAGCGGGCCTCAAGATACGCAGTATTTT. Filled out from reference TRBV5-1 and TRBJ2-3, the complete variable domain reads KAGVTQTPRYLIKTRGQQVTLSCSPISGHRSVSWYQQTPGQGLQFLFEYFSETQRNKGNFPGRFSGRQFSNSRSEMNVSTLELGDSALYLCASSLTSGPQDTQYFGPGTRLTVL.

This sequence joins TRBV5-4 and TRBJ1-3, with a tentative D call TRBD1 (5 bases). The CDR3 loop spans 16 amino acids. In germline, CDR1 is SGHNT, CDR2 YYREEE (reference sequence). Trimming left V 0 bases short and J 2 bases short, with 12 bases between. The CDR3 coding sequence is TGTGCCAGCAGCTTGGGGGGCTCAACGACTGGAAACACCATATATTTT. Translating it yields CASSLGGSTTGNTIYF.

The V gene is TRBV7-3, the J gene TRBJ2-2, with D maybe TRBD2 (6 bases). V was clipped by 5 bases and J by 7 bases, with 23 bases between them. CDR1 SGHTA and CDR2 FQGTGA come from the germline V gene. CDR3 length: 17 residues. In nucleotides, the CDR3 is TGTGCCAGCAGCCCCTTCGGGGTAGCGGTTGGGGGCGGGGAGCTGTTTTTT. This gives the protein CASSPFGVAVGGGELFF. Together with reference TRBV7-3 and TRBJ2-2, the CDR3 gives the full variable domain: GAGVSQTPSNKVTEKGKYVELRCDPISGHTALYWYRQSLGQGPEFLIYFQGTGAADDSGLPNDRFFAVRPEGSVSTLKIQRTERGDSAVYLCASSPFGVAVGGGELFFGEGSRLTVL.

This chain joins TRBV5-6 and TRBJ1-2; perhaps TRBD1 as D (6 bases). This CDR3 has 15 amino acids. Trimming pared 4 bases from V and 1 base from J, leaving 14 bases between. In germline, CDR1 is SGHDT, CDR2 YYEEEE. The CDR3 DNA follows: TGTGCCAGCAGCCCTCGGGGGGGCAGTAACTATGGCTACACCTTC. Protein: CASSPRGGSNYGYTF.

The chain uses TRBV27 and TRBJ2-3; D unresolved. Germline-derived CDR1 and CDR2 are MNHEY and SMNVEV (reference sequence). V lost 3 bases to trimming and J lost 2 bases, with 12 bases between them. This CDR3 spans 15 amino acids. The CDR3 DNA sequence: TGTGCCAGCAGTTTGAGTCCTGTCACCACAGATACGCAGTATTTT. As protein: CASSLSPVTTDTQYF.

The CDR3 nucleotides read TGTGCCAGTAGTATTTACCGGGACAGGGGCCAAGCAACAAATTCACCCCTCCACTTT. It codes for CASSIYRDRGQATNSPLHF. The chain recombines TRBV19 with TRBJ1-6; TRBD1 agrees at 10 bases. CDR1 and CDR2 (germline): LNHDA, SQIVND (reference sequence). CDR3 length: 19 residues. Trimming cost V 3 bases and J 7 bases; bases outside gene matches: 15.

V is TRBV20-1 and J is TRBJ2-3; 9 bases map to TRBD2. CDR3 size: 11 residues. With 5 bases clipped from V and 11 bases from J, the junction kept 5 bases outside the gene matches. Germline assignment: CDR1 DFQATT and CDR2 SNEGSKA (reference sequence). In DNA form, the CDR3 reads TGCAGTGCTCCTCGACTAGCGGAGCAGTATTTT. It yields the protein CSAPRLAEQYF.

The chain uses TRBV28 and TRBJ2-7; no reliable D call. The CDR3 totals 15 residues. V lost 3 bases, J lost 2 bases, and 14 bases lay in between. Germline assignment: CDR1 MDHEN and CDR2 SYDVKM. The DNA for the CDR3 is TGTGCCAGCAGTTTGTCGACACCTCCGGCCTACGAGCAGTACTTC. Translating it yields CASSLSTPPAYEQYF.

The chain is built from TRBV6-5 and TRBJ2-3; maybe TRBD1 (6 bases). V lost 0 bases and J lost 6, with 7 bases in between. The germline V gene encodes CDR1 MNHEY and CDR2 SVGAGI. This CDR3 is built from 13 residues. In nucleotides, the CDR3 is TGTGCCAGCAGTTACTCGAGGGGGGATACGCAGTATTTT. Encoded protein: CASSYSRGDTQYF.

The chain joins TRBV14 to TRBJ2-7; tentative D call: TRBD1 (6 bases). CDR1 is SGHDN and CDR2 is FVKESK in the germline V gene. V was clipped by 3 bases and J by 9 bases, with 18 bases between them. This CDR3 has 14 amino acids. CDR3: CASSQSIWTAGQYF. CDR3 nucleotides: TGTGCCAGCAGCCAGTCCATATGGACAGCCGGGCAGTACTTC. Supplemented by reference TRBV14 and TRBJ2-7, the full variable domain reads EAGVTQFPSHSVIEKGQTVTLRCDPISGHDNLYWYRRVMGKEIKFLLHFVKESKQDESGMPNNRFLAERTGGTYSTLKVQPAELEDSGVYFCASSQSIWTAGQYFGPGTRLTVT.

The V gene is TRBV18, the J gene TRBJ2-6; D might be TRBD1 (5 bases). The CDR3 covers 17 residues. V lost 1 base and J lost 2, with 12 bases in between. The germline gives CDR1 KGHSH, CDR2 LQKENI. CDR3 nucleotide sequence: TGTGCCAGCTCACCACGCAGGGATACTGCTGGGGCCAACGTCCTGACTTTC. This translates into CASSPRRDTAGANVLTF.

The CDR3 here is CASSPGGNSYNEQFF. The DNA for the CDR3 is TGTGCCAGCAGTCCGGGGGGTAACTCCTACAATGAGCAGTTCTTC. The V gene is TRBV28, the J gene TRBJ2-1; 7 nucleotides match TRBD2. This CDR3 region has 15 residues. The junction had 4 bases not matched to a gene; V was cut back by 5 bases and J by 0 bases. Germline lookup yields CDR1 MDHEN and CDR2 SYDVKM.

The genes are TRBV18 and TRBJ2-2; the D gene is possibly TRBD2 (6 bases). The CDR3 spans 16 residues. Trimming pared 1 base from V and 9 bases from J, leaving 18 bases between. CDR1 and CDR2 from the germline V gene are KGHSH and LQKENI. CDR3 nucleotides: TGTGCCAGCTCACCACGGGGACTCTCGAACTACCGGGAGCTGTTTTTT. Protein sequence: CASSPRGLSNYRELFF.

The chain couples TRBV6-5 to TRBJ1-3, with 7 bases identical to TRBD1. The CDR3 sequence is 14 residues long. The J segment lost 4 bases and the V segment lost 6 bases, leaving 6 bases of the junction unmatched. Germline V CDR1 and CDR2: MNHEY, SVGAGI. CDR3 nucleotide sequence: TGTGCCAGCAGATCTACAGGGGCCGGAAACACCATATATTTT. The encoded protein is CASRSTGAGNTIYF.

This rearrangement joins TRBV3-1 (or the pseudogene TRBV3-2) to TRBJ2-2, with 15 bases matching TRBD2. CDR3 length: 18 amino acids. The V and J ends lost 6 bases and 4 bases, in that order; junction bases with no gene match: 9. Per the germline V gene, CDR1 is LGHDT and CDR2 is YNNKEL (reference sequence). CDR3 amino acids: CASRRTSGGARVTGELFF. The CDR3 DNA is TGTGCCAGCAGGCGGACTAGCGGGGGGGCCAGAGTCACCGGGGAGCTGTTTTTT.

The table lists this clone with a few counts. V usage is TRBV5-1 and J usage is TRBJ1-5; D may be TRBD1 (5 bases). Germline CDR1 reads SGHRS; CDR2 reads YFSETQ. The CDR3 consists of 15 residues. V shed 2 bases and J shed 7 bases, with 16 bases lying between them. The DNA for the CDR3 is TGCGCCAGCAGCTTTTCTGGGGCTTTCGGGCAGCCCCAGCATTTT. Translating gives CASSFSGAFGQPQHF.

The V call is TRBV30, the J call TRBJ2-1; 8 bases match TRBD2. The CDR3 totals 14 residues. Germline trimming cut 3 bases from V and 0 bases from J; bases unmatched to any gene: 1. CDR1 GTSNPN and CDR2 SVGIG come from the germline V gene (reference sequence). This CDR3 is CAWRSGSSYNEQFF. CDR3 bases: TGTGCCTGGAGGAGCGGGAGCTCCTACAATGAGCAGTTCTTC.

This clone was seen a few times. The rearrangement uses TRBV3-1 (or the pseudogene TRBV3-2) and TRBJ1-2, with TRBD1 identical over 7 bases. The CDR3 spans 14 residues. With V trimmed by 4 bases and J by 8 bases, 10 bases remained unmatched. Germline CDR1 LGHDT, CDR2 YNNKEL (reference sequence). CDR3 residues: CASSPDDRAGGYTF. The CDR3 coding sequence is TGTGCCAGCAGCCCAGACGACAGGGCGGGAGGCTACACCTTC.

CDR3 in DNA: TGTGCCAGCAACTTTCGGGGGGAGCCAGATACGCAGTATTTT. It specifies CASNFRGEPDTQYF. This chain uses TRBV11-3 with TRBJ2-3; the match to TRBD2 covers 7 bases. This CDR3 spans 14 amino acids. The junction had 8 bases not matched to a gene; V was cut back by 7 bases and J by 4 bases. Germline V lookup: CDR1 SGHNT, CDR2 YENEEA.

This clone was seen a single time. The chain has TRBV29-1 and TRBJ2-3, with 8 positions matching TRBD2. This CDR3 is built from 14 residues. Germline V CDR1 and CDR2: SQVTM, ANQGSEA. V shed 7 bases, J shed 1 base, and the junction held 7 bases outside the gene matches. CDR3 coding DNA: TGCAGCGGGGAGCGGGAGCTTGGCACAGATACGCAGTATTTT. Its protein product is CSGERELGTDTQYF.

J is TRBJ2-3 and V is TRBV6-1, with TRBD1 matching 7 bases. The CDR3 contains 15 residues. The ends lost 0 bases at V and 3 bases at J; junction bases unmatched: 3. Germline V gene lookup returns CDR1 MNHNS and CDR2 SASEGT. The CDR3 region is CASSEALQGTDTQYF. For the CDR3, the DNA is TGTGCCAGCAGTGAAGCATTACAGGGGACAGATACGCAGTATTTT.

The V and J genes are TRBV5-1 and TRBJ2-1, with D maybe TRBD2 (6 bases). Between the trimmed V and J ends, which lost 0 bases and 5 bases, there was a span of 9 bases. This CDR3 has 14 residues. The germline gives CDR1 SGHRS, CDR2 YFSETQ. CDR3 DNA sequence: TGCGCCAGCAGCTTGGTGGGAGGCCACAATGAGCAGTTCTTC. This gives the protein CASSLVGGHNEQFF.

The chain has TRBV5-6 and TRBJ1-1; D may be TRBD1 (5 bases). The V end lost 0 bases, the J end lost 11 bases, and 14 bases lay between the germline ends. From germline, CDR1 is SGHDT and CDR2 YYEEEE. This CDR3 has 13 amino acids. CDR3 DNA: TGTGCCAGCAGCTTGGGGCAGGGTGATTCTGCTTTCTTT. It codes for CASSLGQGDSAFF. Full variable domain (remainder filled in from reference TRBV5-6 and TRBJ1-1): DAGVTQSPTHLIKTRGQQVTLRCSPKSGHDTVSWYQQALGQGPQFIFQYYEEEERQRGNFPDRFSGHQFPNYSSELNVNALLLGDSALYLCASSLGQGDSAFFGQGTRLTVV.

The CDR3 here is CASSTGRRAPLNTIYF. For the CDR3, the DNA is TGTGCCAGCAGTACTGGTCGGAGGGCGCCGTTAAACACCATATATTTT. V usage is TRBV6-6 and J usage is TRBJ1-3; D call uncertain. The CDR3 extends over 16 amino acids. Germline V CDR1 and CDR2: MNHNY, SVGAGI (reference sequence). The germline V and J ends were trimmed by 5 bases and 6 bases, with 20 bases remaining between them.

The rearrangement uses TRBV12-3 or TRBV12-4 and TRBJ1-2; no firm D call. The CDR3 runs 13 residues. V was cut by 6 bases and J by 6 bases, with 14 bases left in between. CDR3 DNA: TGTGCCAGCAGATTCGCCGTCGGGAATGGCTACACCTTC. This encodes CASRFAVGNGYTF.